The next 20 T cell receptor beta chains were all read from a single sample in a study of CD8 T cells in Susac syndrome. Reverse transcription of roughly 0.45 to 1 ug RNA was performed with random hexamers. MiXCR was run by TCRdb on the immunoSEQ multiplex PCR reads, yielding one entry per CDR3 protein. Of tens of thousands of distinct CDR3 sequences in the sample, 80% to 95% are singletons; the top ten hold 0.35% to 0.5%. Sequenced input: CD8+ T cells from PBMCs. The receptors come from a human donor in good health.

This rearrangement joins TRBV6-5 to TRBJ2-7; 10 nucleotides match TRBD2. The CDR3 loop spans 14 amino acids. J lost 4 bases, V lost 8 bases, and 8 bases had no gene match. Germline V gene data show CDR1 as MNHEY and CDR2 as SVGAGI. The CDR3 DNA reads as TGTGCCAGCTCCACTAGCGGGGCCCGATACGAGCAGTACTTC. Amino acid sequence: CASSTSGARYEQYF.

The rearrangement joins TRBV27 to TRBJ2-7, with 8 nucleotides matching TRBD2. Looked up from germline, CDR1 is MNHEY and CDR2 is SMNVEV (reference sequence). The CDR3 consists of 15 residues. J lost 3 bases, V lost 0 bases, and 4 bases had no gene match. CDR3: CASSLSITSGYEQYF. For the CDR3, the DNA is TGTGCCAGCAGTTTATCGATAACTAGCGGCTACGAGCAGTACTTC.

This chain connects TRBV10-3 to TRBJ1-2; TRBD1 matches 10 bases. Germline CDR1 ENHRY, CDR2 SYGVKD. The V segment lost 8 bases and the J segment 6 bases; nucleotides outside the gene matches: 6. This CDR3 comprises 13 residues. Here the CDR3 DNA reads TGTGCCATCCAAGGACAGGGGGATAATGGCTACACCTTC. Translation gives CAIQGQGDNGYTF.

The V gene is TRBV20-1, the J gene TRBJ2-1, with 9 bases fitting TRBD2. The trim removed 3 bases at V and 7 bases at J, leaving 10 bases unmatched. Germline assignment: CDR1 DFQATT and CDR2 SNEGSKA (reference sequence). This CDR3 has 15 amino acids. DNA for the CDR3: TGCAGTGCTAGGCGCGGGAGGGCCGTGGGAAATGAGCAGTTCTTC. This translates into CSARRGRAVGNEQFF.

The chain has TRBV9 and TRBJ2-7; 16 bases map to TRBD2. Trimming cost V 3 bases and J 6 bases; bases outside gene matches: 6. Germline V gives CDR1 SGDLS, CDR2 YYNGEE. The CDR3 is 16 residues long. The CDR3 bases are TGTGCCAGCAGCGAGGGACTAGCGGGAGGGCCGGTCGAGCAGTACTTC. Its translation: CASSEGLAGGPVEQYF.

The chain recombines TRBV3-1 with TRBJ2-7; 8 positions agree with TRBD2. From germline, CDR1 is LGHDT and CDR2 YNNKEL (reference sequence). J gave up 5 bases and V 4 bases, and 7 bases lay outside the gene matches. The CDR3 covers 14 residues. The CDR3: CASSLPGLGHEQYF. The CDR3 nucleotides read TGTGCCAGCAGCCTTCCGGGACTAGGCCACGAGCAGTACTTC.

The chain couples TRBV2 to TRBJ2-7; 7 positions agree with TRBD2. Unmatched junction bases numbered 2, after V lost 6 bases and J lost 0 bases. The CDR3 sequence is 13 residues long. Germline assignment: CDR1 SNHLY and CDR2 FYNNEI. The DNA of the CDR3 is TGTGCCAGCAGAAGCGGGATCTCCTACGAGCAGTACTTC. Translated, it gives CASRSGISYEQYF.

This sequence joins TRBV2 and TRBJ2-7; D unresolved. This CDR3 spans 14 amino acids. The V and J ends lost 3 bases and 5 bases respectively, with 14 bases between them. Germline V gene sequence: CDR1 SNHLY, CDR2 FYNNEI. DNA of the CDR3: TGTGCCAGCAGTGAGGTCGACCGAAAGCACGAGCAGTACTTC. As protein: CASSEVDRKHEQYF. Filled out from reference TRBV2 and TRBJ2-7, the complete variable domain reads EPEVTQTPSHQVTQMGQEVILRCVPISNHLYFYWYRQILGQKVEFLVSFYNNEISEKSEIFDDQFSVERPDGSNFTLKIRSTKLEDSAMYFCASSEVDRKHEQYFGPGTRLTVT.

This clonotype was picked up one time. The CDR3 DNA sequence: TGTGCCTGGAGTGGACTAGCGGGATCCTACGAGCAGTACTTC. Its translation is CAWSGLAGSYEQYF. This chain joins TRBV30 and TRBJ2-7; 11 nucleotides align to TRBD2. V trimming: 1 base; J trimming: 1 base; junction bases outside the gene matches: 0. The CDR3 is made up of 14 amino acids. Germline CDR1 is GTSNPN and CDR2 is SVGIG (reference sequence).

The chain joins TRBV28 to TRBJ1-1; no reliable D call. The CDR3 consists of 16 residues. Germline CDR1 reads MDHEN; CDR2 reads SYDVKM. Trimming removed 2 bases from V and 0 bases from J, with 13 bases in between. The DNA of the CDR3 is TGTGCCAGCAGTTTAGGTGTCACAGACATGAACACTGAAGCTTTCTTT. It encodes CASSLGVTDMNTEAFF.

The CDR3 DNA follows: TGTGCCAGCAGCTTGAGGGCCGCCTACGAGCAGTACTTC. It yields the protein CASSLRAAYEQYF. V and J are TRBV7-8 and TRBJ2-7; D perhaps matches TRBD2 (5 bases). CDR1 and CDR2 from the germline V gene are SGHVS and FQNEAQ. Trimming left V 3 bases short and J 2 bases short, with 8 bases between. This CDR3 region has 13 residues.

There are a few counts of this clonotype. The V gene is TRBV7-2, the J gene TRBJ2-3; D could derive from TRBD1 or TRBD2 (6 bases each). The CDR3 covers 19 residues. Germline V lookup: CDR1 SGHTA, CDR2 FQGNSA. V lost 2 bases and J 2 bases, leaving 23 bases between the germline ends. The CDR3 bases are TGTGCCAGCAGCTTAAGGGTTTTCGGAGGGACACGAATCACAGATACGCAGTATTTT. It translates to CASSLRVFGGTRITDTQYF.

This chain connects TRBV21-1 to TRBJ2-7; the tabulated D call, TRBD1, remains unverified against the DNA. TRBV21-1 is a documented pseudogene. This CDR3 contains 15 residues. In nucleotides, the CDR3 is TGTGCCAGCAGCCGGGCCAGGTATGACACCTACGAGCAGTACTTC. Amino acids: CASSRARYDTYEQYF.

CDR3 amino acids: CASSLLETNEKLFF. CDR3 DNA sequence: TGTGCCAGCAGCTTACTAGAGACTAATGAAAAACTGTTTTTT. The chain is built from TRBV7-9 and TRBJ1-4; D uncertain. This CDR3 is built from 14 residues. CDR1 is SEHNR, CDR2 FQNEAQ, per germline (reference sequence). Trimming pared 2 bases from V and 2 bases from J, leaving 6 bases between.

This chain joins TRBV5-1 and TRBJ2-5; D ambiguous. The V end was cut by 2 bases, the J end by 1 base, with 9 bases between. This CDR3 is 14 amino acids long. Germline CDR1 SGHRS, CDR2 YFSETQ. CDR3 in DNA: TGCGCCAGCAGCTTCCGGAACATCCAAGAGACCCAGTACTTC. It yields the protein CASSFRNIQETQYF.

The rearrangement uses TRBV7-9 and TRBJ1-2; the D gene is possibly TRBD1 (5 bases). The CDR3 runs 18 residues. Germline assignment: CDR1 SEHNR and CDR2 FQNEAQ (reference sequence). Trimming shortened V by 1 base and J by 0 bases, and 18 bases separated the two germline ends. The CDR3 DNA sequence: TGTGCCAGCAGCTTAGAAGTGGCGGGACCACATCCTAACTATGGCTACACCTTC. Its protein product is CASSLEVAGPHPNYGYTF.

This clonotype is a singleton in its sample. The chain has TRBV7-8 and TRBJ1-2, with unresolved D. Trimming cost V 4 bases and J 7 bases, with 7 bases left between them. This CDR3 contains 11 residues. The germline CDR1 and CDR2 sequences are SGHVS and FQNEAQ. CDR3 sequence: CASSYGPGYTF. The CDR3 DNA is TGTGCCAGCAGCTACGGACCTGGCTACACCTTC.

This clonotype has a single count. The chain recombines TRBV5-1 with TRBJ2-7; D is perhaps TRBD2 (6 bases). The CDR3 runs to 17 residues. Germline CDR1 is SGHRS and CDR2 is YFSETQ. The ends were cut back, 0 bases at V and 0 bases at J, with 16 bases in the middle. CDR3 loop: CASSLADSRGSSYEQYF. The CDR3 nucleotides are TGCGCCAGCAGCTTGGCCGACAGTCGGGGGTCCTCCTACGAGCAGTACTTC.

The rearrangement joins TRBV25-1 to TRBJ1-3; D remains unclear. Trimming stripped 6 bases from V and 2 bases from J, with 8 bases between. CDR3 length: 13 residues. The germline gives CDR1 MGHDK, CDR2 SYGVNS. The CDR3 DNA reads TGTGCCAGCAGCCCAGGACCTGGAAACACCATATATTTT. Translation gives CASSPGPGNTIYF.

The gene calls are TRBV27 and TRBJ2-1, with D perhaps TRBD2 (6 bases). The CDR3 has 15 residues. Trimming shortened V by 6 bases and J by 0 bases, and 12 bases separated the two germline ends. The germline V gene encodes CDR1 MNHEY and CDR2 SMNVEV (reference sequence). Here the CDR3 reads CASSPGVGSYNEQFF. CDR3 DNA: TGTGCCAGCAGCCCGGGGGTAGGCTCCTACAATGAGCAGTTCTTC.